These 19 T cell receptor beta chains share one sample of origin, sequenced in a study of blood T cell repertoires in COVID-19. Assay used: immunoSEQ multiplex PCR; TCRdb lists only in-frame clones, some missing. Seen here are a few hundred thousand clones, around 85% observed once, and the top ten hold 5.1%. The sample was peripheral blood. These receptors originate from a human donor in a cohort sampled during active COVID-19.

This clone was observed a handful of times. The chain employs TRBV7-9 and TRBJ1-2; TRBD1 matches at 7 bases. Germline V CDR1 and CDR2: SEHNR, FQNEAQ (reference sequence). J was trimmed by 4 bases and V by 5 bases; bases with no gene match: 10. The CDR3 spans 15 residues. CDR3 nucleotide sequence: TGTGCCAGCAGCGAATACGGACAGGCCCTCTATGGCTACACCTTC. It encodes CASSEYGQALYGYTF.

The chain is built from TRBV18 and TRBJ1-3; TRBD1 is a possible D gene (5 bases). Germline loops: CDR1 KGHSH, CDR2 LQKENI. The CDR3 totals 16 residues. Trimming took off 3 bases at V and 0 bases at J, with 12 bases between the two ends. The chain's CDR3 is CASSPGGTSSGNTIYF. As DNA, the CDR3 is TGTGCCAGCTCACCTGGGGGGACGTCCTCTGGAAACACCATATATTTT.

CDR3 sequence: CASRGTGVNSPLHF. The CDR3 DNA is TGTGCCAGCAGGGGGACAGGGGTAAATTCACCCCTCCACTTT. This chain uses TRBV2 with TRBJ1-6; 10 bases are shared with TRBD1. Germline CDR1 and CDR2: SNHLY and FYNNEI. V trimming: 6 bases; J trimming: 7 bases; junction bases outside the gene matches: 3. The CDR3 has 14 residues.

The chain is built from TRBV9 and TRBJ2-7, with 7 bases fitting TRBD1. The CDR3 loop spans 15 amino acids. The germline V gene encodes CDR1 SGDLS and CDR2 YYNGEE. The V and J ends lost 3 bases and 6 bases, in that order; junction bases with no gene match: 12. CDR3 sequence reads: CASSESPDRDGEQYF. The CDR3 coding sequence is TGTGCCAGCAGCGAGTCGCCTGACAGGGACGGCGAGCAGTACTTC.

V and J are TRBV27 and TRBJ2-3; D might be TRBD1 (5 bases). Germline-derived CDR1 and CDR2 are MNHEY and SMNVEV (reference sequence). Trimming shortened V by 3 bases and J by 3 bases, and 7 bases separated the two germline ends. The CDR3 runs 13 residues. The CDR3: CASSFPGTDTQYF. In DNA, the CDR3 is TGTGCCAGCAGTTTCCCAGGGACAGATACGCAGTATTTT.

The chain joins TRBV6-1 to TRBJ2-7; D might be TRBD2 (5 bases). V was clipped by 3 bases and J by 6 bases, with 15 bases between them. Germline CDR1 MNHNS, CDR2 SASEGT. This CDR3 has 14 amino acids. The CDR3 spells CASSDRTGNGEQYF. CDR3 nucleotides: TGTGCCAGCAGTGACAGGACTGGCAATGGCGAGCAGTACTTC.

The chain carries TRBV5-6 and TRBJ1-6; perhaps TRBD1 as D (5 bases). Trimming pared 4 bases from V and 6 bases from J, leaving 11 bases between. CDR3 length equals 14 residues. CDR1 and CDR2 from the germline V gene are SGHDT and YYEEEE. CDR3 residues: CASSVGTVNSPLHF. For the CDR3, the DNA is TGTGCCAGCAGCGTCGGGACTGTTAATTCACCCCTCCACTTT.

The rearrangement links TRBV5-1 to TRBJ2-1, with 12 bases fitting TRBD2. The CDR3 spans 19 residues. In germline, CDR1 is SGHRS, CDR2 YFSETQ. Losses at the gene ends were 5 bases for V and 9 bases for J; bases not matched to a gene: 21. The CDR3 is CASRPEGLAGGPRFSEQFF. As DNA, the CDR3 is TGCGCCAGCAGACCTGAAGGGCTAGCGGGAGGGCCACGGTTTAGTGAGCAGTTCTTC.

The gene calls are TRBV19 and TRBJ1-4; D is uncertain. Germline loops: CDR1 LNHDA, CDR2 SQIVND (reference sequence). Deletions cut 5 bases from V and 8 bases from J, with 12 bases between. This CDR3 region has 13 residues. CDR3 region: CASSVDHSEKLFF. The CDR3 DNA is TGTGCCAGTAGTGTCGACCACAGCGAAAAACTGTTTTTT.

The CDR3 loop is CASSLKETSGDNEQFF. The CDR3 DNA follows: TGCGCCAGCAGCTTGAAGGAGACTAGCGGGGACAATGAGCAGTTCTTC. The chain is built from TRBV5-1 and TRBJ2-1; 11 positions match TRBD2. The CDR3 totals 16 residues. J was trimmed by 5 bases and V by 1 base; bases with no gene match: 5. Looked up from germline, CDR1 is SGHRS and CDR2 is YFSETQ.

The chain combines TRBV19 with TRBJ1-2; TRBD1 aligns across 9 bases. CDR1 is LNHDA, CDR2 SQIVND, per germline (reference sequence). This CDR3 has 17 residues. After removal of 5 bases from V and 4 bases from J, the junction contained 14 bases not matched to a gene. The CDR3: CASSRDPQGAFGYGYTF. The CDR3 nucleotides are TGTGCCAGTAGTCGGGATCCACAGGGGGCGTTTGGCTATGGCTACACCTTC. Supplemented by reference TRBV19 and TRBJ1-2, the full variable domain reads DGGITQSPKYLFRKEGQNVTLSCEQNLNHDAMYWYRQDPGQGLRLIYYSQIVNDFQKGDIAEGYSVSREKKESFPLTVTSAQKNPTAFYLCASSRDPQGAFGYGYTFGSGTRLTVV.

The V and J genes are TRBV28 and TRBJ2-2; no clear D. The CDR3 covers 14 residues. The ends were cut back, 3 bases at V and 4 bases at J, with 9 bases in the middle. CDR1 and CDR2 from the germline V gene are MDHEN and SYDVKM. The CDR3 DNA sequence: TGTGCCAGCAGTTTTCGACTTCGCACCGGGGAGCTGTTTTTT. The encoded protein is CASSFRLRTGELFF.

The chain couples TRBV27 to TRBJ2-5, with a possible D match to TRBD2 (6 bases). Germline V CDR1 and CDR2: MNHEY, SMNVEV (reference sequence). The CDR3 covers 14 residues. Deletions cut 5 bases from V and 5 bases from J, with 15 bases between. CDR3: CASSPRGGLETQYF. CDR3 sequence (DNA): TGTGCCAGCAGTCCGCGCGGAGGGCTGGAGACCCAGTACTTC.

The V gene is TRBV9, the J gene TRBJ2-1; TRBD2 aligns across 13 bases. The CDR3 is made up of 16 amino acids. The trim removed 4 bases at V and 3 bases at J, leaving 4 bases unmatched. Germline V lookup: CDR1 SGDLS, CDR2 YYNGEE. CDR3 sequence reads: CASSTRLAGGYNEQFF. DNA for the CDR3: TGTGCCAGCAGCACCCGACTAGCGGGAGGCTACAATGAGCAGTTCTTC.

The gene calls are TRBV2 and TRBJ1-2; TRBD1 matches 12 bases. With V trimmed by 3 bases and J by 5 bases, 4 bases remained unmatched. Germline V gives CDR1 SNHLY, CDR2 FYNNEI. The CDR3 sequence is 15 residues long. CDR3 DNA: TGTGCCAGCAGTGAGGGACAGGGGGCCTTTTATGGCTACACCTTC. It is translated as CASSEGQGAFYGYTF.

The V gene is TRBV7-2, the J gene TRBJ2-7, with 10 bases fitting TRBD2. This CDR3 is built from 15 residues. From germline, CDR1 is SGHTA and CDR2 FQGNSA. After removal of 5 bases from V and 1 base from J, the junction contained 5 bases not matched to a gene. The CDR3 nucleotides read TGTGCCAGCAGCAGACGGACTAGCGGTTCCTACGAGCAGTACTTC. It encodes CASSRRTSGSYEQYF.

The CDR3 coding sequence is TGTGCCAGCAGCCAGGACAGGGGGTGGCAAGAGACCCAGTACTTC. It encodes CASSQDRGWQETQYF. The chain uses TRBV7-3 and TRBJ2-5, with 10 bases lining up with TRBD1. This CDR3 region has 15 residues. In germline, CDR1 is SGHTA, CDR2 FQGTGA. V dropped 5 bases and J dropped 2; count of bases not matched to a gene: 5.

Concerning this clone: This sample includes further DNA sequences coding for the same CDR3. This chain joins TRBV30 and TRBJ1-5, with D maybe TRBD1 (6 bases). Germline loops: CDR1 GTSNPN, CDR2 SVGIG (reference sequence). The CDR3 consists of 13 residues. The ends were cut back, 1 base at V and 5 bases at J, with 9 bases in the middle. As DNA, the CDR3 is TGTGCCTGGAGTGAACAGGGAGATCAGCCCCAGCATTTT. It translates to CAWSEQGDQPQHF.

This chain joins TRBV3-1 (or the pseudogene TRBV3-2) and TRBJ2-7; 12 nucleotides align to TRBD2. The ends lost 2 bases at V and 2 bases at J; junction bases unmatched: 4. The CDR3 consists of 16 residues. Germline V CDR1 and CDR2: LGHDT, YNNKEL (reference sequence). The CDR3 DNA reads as TGTGCCAGCAGCCAAACGACTAGCGGGAGTCCCTACGAGCAGTACTTC. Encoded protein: CASSQTTSGSPYEQYF.